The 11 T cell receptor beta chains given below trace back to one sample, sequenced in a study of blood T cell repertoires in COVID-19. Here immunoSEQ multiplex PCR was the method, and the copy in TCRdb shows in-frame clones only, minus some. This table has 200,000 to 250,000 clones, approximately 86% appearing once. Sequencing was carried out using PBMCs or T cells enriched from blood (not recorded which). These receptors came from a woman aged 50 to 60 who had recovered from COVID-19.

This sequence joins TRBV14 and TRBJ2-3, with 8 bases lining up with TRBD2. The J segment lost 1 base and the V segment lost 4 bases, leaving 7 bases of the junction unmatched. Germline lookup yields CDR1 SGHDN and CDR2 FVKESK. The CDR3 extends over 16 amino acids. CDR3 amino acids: CASSPLAGGRTDTQYF. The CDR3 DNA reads TGTGCCAGCAGCCCTTTGGCGGGGGGTCGCACAGATACGCAGTATTTT.

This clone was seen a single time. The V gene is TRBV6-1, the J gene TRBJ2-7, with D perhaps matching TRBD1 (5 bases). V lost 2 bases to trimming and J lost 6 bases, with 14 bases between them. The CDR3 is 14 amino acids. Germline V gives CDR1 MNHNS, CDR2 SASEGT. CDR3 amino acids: CASSEQKGPAEQYF. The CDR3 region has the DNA TGTGCCAGCAGTGAACAGAAGGGGCCGGCCGAGCAGTACTTC.

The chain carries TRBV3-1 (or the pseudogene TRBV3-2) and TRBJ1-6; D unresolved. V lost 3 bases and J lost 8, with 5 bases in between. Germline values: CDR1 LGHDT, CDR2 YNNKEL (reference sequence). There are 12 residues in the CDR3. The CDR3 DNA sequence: TGTGCCAGCAGCCACTCAGATTCACCCCTCCACTTT. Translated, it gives CASSHSDSPLHF.

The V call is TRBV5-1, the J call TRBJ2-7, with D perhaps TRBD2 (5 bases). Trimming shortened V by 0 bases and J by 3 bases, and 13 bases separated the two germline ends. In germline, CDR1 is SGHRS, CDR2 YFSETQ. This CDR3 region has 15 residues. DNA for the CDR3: TGCGCCAGCAGCTTGGCGAGCGGTACCCTCTACGAGCAGTACTTC. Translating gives CASSLASGTLYEQYF.

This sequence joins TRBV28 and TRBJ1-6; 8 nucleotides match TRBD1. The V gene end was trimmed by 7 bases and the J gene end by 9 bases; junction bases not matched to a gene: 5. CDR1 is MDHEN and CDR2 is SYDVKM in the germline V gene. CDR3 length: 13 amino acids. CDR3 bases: TGTGCCAGCATAGGACAGGGAGGTTCACCCCTCCACTTT. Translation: CASIGQGGSPLHF.

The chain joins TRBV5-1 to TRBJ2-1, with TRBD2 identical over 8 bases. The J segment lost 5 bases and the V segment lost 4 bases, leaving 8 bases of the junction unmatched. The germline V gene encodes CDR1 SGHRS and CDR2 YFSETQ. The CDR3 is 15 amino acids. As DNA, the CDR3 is TGCGCCAGCAGCATTAGCGGGACCACTAACAATGAGCAGTTCTTC. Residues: CASSISGTTNNEQFF.

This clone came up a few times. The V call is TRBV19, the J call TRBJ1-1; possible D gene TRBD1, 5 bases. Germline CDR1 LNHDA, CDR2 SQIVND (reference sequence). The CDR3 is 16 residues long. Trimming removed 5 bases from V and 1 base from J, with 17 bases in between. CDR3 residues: CASSPRLGGGNTEAFF. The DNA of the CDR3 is TGTGCCAGTAGTCCGCGACTCGGCGGGGGGAACACTGAAGCTTTCTTT.

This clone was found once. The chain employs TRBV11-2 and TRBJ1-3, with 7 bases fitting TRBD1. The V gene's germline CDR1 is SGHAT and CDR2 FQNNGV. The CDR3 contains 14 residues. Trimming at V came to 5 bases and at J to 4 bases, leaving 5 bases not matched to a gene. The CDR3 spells CASSHDRVGNTIYF. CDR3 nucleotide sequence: TGTGCCAGCAGCCACGACAGGGTCGGAAACACCATATATTTT.

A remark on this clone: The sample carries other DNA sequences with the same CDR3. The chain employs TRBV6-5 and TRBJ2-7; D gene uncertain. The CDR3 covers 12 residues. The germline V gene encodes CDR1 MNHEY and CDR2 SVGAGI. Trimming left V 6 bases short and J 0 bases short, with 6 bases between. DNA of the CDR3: TGTGCCAGCAGCCCCCGCTCCTACGAGCAGTACTTC. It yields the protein CASSPRSYEQYF.

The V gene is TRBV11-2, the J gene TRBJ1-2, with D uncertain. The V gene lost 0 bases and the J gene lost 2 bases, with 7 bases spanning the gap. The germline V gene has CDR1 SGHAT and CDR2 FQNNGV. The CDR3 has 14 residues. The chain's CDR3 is CASSLDRLNYGYTF. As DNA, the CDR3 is TGTGCCAGCAGCTTAGACAGGCTCAACTATGGCTACACCTTC.

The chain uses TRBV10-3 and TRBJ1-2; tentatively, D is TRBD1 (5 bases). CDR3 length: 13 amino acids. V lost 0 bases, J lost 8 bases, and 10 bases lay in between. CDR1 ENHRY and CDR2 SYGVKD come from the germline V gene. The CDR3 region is CAISESSRVGYTF. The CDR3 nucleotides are TGTGCCATCAGTGAGTCTAGCAGGGTGGGCTACACCTTC.